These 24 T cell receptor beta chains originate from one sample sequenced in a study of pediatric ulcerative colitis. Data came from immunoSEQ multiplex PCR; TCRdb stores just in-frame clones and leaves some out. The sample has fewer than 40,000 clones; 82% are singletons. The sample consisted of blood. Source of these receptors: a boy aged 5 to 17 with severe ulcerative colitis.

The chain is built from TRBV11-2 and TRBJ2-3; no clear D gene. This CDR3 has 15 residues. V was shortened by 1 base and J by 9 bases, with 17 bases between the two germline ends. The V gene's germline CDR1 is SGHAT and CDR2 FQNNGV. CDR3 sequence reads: CASSLAASPQRTQYF. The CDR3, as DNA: TGTGCCAGCAGCTTAGCGGCGTCCCCCCAGAGAACGCAGTATTTT.

This CDR3 reads CASSLRVAGGDEQYF. Written as DNA, the CDR3 is TGTGCCAGCAGCTTAAGAGTAGCGGGGGGGGACGAGCAGTACTTC. The chain combines TRBV7-8 with TRBJ2-7; 11 bases fit TRBD2. The CDR3 is made up of 15 amino acids. Germline V CDR1 and CDR2: SGHVS, FQNEAQ. J lost 5 bases, V lost 2 bases, and 5 bases had no gene match.

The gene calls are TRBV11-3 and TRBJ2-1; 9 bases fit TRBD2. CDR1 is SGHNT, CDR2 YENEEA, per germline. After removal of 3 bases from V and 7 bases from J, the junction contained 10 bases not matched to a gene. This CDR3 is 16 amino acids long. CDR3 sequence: CASSFSGGPRMNEQFF. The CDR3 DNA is TGTGCCAGCAGCTTTAGCGGGGGTCCCCGGATGAATGAGCAGTTCTTC.

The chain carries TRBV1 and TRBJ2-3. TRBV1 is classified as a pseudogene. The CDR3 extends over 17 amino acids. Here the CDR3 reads CTSSQVSDQLSTDTQYF. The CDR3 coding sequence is TGCACCAGCAGCCAAGTCTCCGACCAATTAAGCACAGATACGCAGTATTTT.

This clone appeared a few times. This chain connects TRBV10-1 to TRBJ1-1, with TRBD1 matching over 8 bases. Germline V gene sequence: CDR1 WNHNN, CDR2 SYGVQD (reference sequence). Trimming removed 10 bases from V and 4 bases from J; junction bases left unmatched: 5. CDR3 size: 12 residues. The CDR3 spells CAIRTGLTEAFF. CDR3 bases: TGCGCCATTAGGACAGGGCTCACTGAAGCTTTCTTT.

The CDR3 here is CASSLAGRGQGEQYF. DNA of the CDR3: TGTGCCAGCAGCTTAGCTGGCAGGGGGCAGGGGGAGCAGTACTTC. The genes are TRBV7-2 and TRBJ2-7, with TRBD1 identical over 8 bases. CDR3 length: 15 amino acids. Germline values: CDR1 SGHTA, CDR2 FQGNSA. V shed 0 bases and J 7 bases; nucleotides not matched to a gene: 8.

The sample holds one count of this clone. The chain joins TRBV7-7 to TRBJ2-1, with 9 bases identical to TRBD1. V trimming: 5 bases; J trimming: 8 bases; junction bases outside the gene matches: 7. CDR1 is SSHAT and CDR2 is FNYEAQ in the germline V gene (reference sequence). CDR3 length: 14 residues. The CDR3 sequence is CASSPWDRADEQFF. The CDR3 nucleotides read TGTGCCAGCAGCCCCTGGGACAGGGCCGATGAGCAGTTCTTC. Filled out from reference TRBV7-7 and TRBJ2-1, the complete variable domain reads GAGVSQSPRYKVTKRGQDVTLRCDPISSHATLYWYQQALGQGPEFLTYFNYEAQPDKSGLPSDRFSAERPEGSISTLTIQRTEQRDSAMYRCASSPWDRADEQFFGPGTRLTVL.

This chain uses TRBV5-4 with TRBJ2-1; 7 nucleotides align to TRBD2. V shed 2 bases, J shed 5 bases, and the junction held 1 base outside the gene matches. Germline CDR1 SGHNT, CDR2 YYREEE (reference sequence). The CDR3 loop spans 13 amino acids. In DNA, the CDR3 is TGTGCCAGCAGCTTAGCGGGAAACAATGAGCAGTTCTTC. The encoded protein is CASSLAGNNEQFF.

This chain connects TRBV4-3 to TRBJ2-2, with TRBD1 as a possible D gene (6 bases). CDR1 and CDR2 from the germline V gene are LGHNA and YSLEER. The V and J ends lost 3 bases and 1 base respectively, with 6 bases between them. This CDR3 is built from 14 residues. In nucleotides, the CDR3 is TGCGCCAGCAGCCAGGACAGGAACACCGGGGAGCTGTTTTTT. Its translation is CASSQDRNTGELFF.

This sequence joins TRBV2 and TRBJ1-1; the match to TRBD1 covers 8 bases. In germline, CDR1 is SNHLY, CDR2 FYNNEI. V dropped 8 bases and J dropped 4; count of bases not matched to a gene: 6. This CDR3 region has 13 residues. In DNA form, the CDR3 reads TGTGCCAGCCAGGGACAGGAGGGCACTGAAGCTTTCTTT. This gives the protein CASQGQEGTEAFF.

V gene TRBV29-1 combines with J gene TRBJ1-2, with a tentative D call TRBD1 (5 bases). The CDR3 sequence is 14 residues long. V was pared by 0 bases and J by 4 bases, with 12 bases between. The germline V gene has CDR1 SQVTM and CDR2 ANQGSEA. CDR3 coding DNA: TGCAGCGTTGAAGACGGGTCAGGGCCCTATGGCTACACCTTC. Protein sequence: CSVEDGSGPYGYTF. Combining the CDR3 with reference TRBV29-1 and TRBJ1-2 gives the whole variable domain SAVISQKPSRDICQRGTSLTIQCQVDSQVTMMFWYRQQPGQSLTLIATANQGSEATYESGFVIDKFPISRPNLTFSTLTVSNMSPEDSSIYLCSVEDGSGPYGYTFGSGTRLTVV.

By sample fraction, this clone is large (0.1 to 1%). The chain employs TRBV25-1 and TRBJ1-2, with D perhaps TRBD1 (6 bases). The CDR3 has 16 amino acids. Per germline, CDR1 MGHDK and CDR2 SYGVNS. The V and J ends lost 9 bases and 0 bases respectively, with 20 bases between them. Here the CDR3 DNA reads TGTGCCAGTCGAGGGGTCGTCCGGACAGCTAACTATGGCTACACCTTC. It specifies CASRGVVRTANYGYTF.

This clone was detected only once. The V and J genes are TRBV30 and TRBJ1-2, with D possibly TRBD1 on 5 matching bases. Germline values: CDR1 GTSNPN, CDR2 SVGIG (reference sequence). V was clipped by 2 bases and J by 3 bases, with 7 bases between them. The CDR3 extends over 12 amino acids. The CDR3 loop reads CAWSNRYYGYTF. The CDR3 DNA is TGTGCCTGGAGTAACAGGTACTATGGCTACACCTTC.

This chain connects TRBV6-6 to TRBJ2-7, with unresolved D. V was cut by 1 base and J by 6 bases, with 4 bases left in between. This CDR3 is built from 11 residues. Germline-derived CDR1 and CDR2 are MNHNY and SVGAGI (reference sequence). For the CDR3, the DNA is TGTGCCAGCAGTTACTACCGCGAGCAGTACTTC. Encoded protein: CASSYYREQYF.

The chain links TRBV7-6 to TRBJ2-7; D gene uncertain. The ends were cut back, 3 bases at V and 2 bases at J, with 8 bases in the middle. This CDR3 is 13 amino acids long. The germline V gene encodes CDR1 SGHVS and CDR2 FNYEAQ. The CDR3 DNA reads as TGTGCCAGCAGCTTGTCAGGCCCCTACGAGCAGTACTTC. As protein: CASSLSGPYEQYF.

DNA of the CDR3: TGTGCCAGCAGTTCCGGGGCCCTAGGGGGCACTGAAGCTTTCTTT. Residues: CASSSGALGGTEAFF. The chain recombines TRBV27 with TRBJ1-1; D might be TRBD1 (6 bases). Trimming took off 4 bases at V and 4 bases at J, with 16 bases between the two ends. Germline V gene data show CDR1 as MNHEY and CDR2 as SMNVEV (reference sequence). The CDR3 is 15 residues long.

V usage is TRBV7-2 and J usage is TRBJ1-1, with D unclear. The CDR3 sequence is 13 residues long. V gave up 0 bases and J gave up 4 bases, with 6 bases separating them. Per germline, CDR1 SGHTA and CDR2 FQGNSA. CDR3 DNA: TGTGCCAGCAGCTTAGCGCTGGTCACTGAAGCTTTCTTT. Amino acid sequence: CASSLALVTEAFF.

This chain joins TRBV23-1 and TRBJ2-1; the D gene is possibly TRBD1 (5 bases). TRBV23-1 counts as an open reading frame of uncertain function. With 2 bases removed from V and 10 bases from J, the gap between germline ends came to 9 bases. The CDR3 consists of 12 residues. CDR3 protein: CASSQGAAEQFF. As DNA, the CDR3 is TGCGCCAGCAGTCAAGGGGCGGCGGAGCAGTTCTTC.

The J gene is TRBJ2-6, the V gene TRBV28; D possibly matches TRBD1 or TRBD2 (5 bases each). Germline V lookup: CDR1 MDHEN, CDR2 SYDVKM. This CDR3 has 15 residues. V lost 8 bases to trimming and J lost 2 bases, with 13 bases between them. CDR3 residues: CASLRSGPGANVLTF. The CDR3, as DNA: TGTGCCAGCCTTAGGTCGGGGCCTGGGGCCAACGTCCTGACTTTC.

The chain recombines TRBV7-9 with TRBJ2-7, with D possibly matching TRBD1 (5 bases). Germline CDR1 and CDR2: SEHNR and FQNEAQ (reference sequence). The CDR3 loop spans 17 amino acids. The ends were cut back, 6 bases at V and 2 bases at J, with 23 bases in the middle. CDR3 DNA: TGTGCCAGCAGGGGAACGGTGGGGCAGCTCCATCCCTACGAGCAGTACTTC. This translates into CASRGTVGQLHPYEQYF. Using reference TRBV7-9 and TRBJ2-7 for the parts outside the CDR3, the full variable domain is DTGVSQNPRHKITKRGQNVTFRCDPISEHNRLYWYRQTLGQGPEFLTYFQNEAQLEKSRLLSDRFSAERPKGSFSTLEIQRTEQGDSAMYLCASRGTVGQLHPYEQYFGPGTRLTVT.

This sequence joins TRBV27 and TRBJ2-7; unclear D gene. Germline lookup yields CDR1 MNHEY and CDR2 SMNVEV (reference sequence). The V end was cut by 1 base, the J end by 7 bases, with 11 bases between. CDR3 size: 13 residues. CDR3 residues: CASSLFGAREQYF. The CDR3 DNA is TGTGCCAGCAGTTTATTCGGCGCTCGGGAGCAGTACTTC.

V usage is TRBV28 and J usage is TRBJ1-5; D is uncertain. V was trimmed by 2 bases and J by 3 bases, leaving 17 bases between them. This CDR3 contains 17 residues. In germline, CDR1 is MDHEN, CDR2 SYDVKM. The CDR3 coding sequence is TGTGCCAGCAGTTTAGTGTCGTGGGGAGGGAACAATCAGCCCCAGCATTTT. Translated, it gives CASSLVSWGGNNQPQHF.

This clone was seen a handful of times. The CDR3 DNA follows: TGTGCCATCAGTGACCCGACAGGGCACGGAAACACCATATATTTT. Residues: CAISDPTGHGNTIYF. The rearrangement joins TRBV10-3 to TRBJ1-3; 7 bases match TRBD1. V lost 3 bases and J lost 4; bases outside the gene matches: 6. The CDR3 loop spans 15 amino acids. Germline V gene data show CDR1 as ENHRY and CDR2 as SYGVKD.

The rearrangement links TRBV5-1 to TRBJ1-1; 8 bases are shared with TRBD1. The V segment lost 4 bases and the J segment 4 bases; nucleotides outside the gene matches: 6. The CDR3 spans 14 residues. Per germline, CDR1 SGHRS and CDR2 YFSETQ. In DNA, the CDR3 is TGCGCCAGCAGCCACAGGGGGGAAGGCACTGAAGCTTTCTTT. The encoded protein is CASSHRGEGTEAFF. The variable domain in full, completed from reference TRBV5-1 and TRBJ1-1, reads KAGVTQTPRYLIKTRGQQVTLSCSPISGHRSVSWYQQTPGQGLQFLFEYFSETQRNKGNFPGRFSGRQFSNSRSEMNVSTLELGDSALYLCASSHRGEGTEAFFGQGTRLTVV.